The present TCR beta chain was sequenced within a study of CD8 T cell repertoires and HIV-1 epitope variants. Turning to the study itself: Epitopes were three Gag families plus Nef HW9 and YT9.

Of note for this clone: What it recognizes is unknown.

The protocol was immunoSEQ multiplex PCR, while the TCRdb copy is restricted to in-frame clones and leaves out a portion. The table includes 4,500 to 5,500 clones, about 63% detected once. Study-level results: Of about nine antigen-specific beta clonotypes, six appeared to cross-react with escape variants.

Germline V gene data show CDR1 as MNHEY and CDR2 as SVGAGI. The CDR3 covers 14 residues. With 4 bases removed from V and 1 base from J, the gap between germline ends came to 11 bases. The receptor was derived from a male donor with HIV. The chain uses TRBV6-5 and TRBJ2-7, with D perhaps matching TRBD1 (5 bases). The sample consisted of cultured CD8+ T cells derived from PBMCs. CDR3 DNA: TGTGCCAGCAGTTTCTCAAGGGGATCCTACGAGCAGTACTTC. As protein: CASSFSRGSYEQYF.